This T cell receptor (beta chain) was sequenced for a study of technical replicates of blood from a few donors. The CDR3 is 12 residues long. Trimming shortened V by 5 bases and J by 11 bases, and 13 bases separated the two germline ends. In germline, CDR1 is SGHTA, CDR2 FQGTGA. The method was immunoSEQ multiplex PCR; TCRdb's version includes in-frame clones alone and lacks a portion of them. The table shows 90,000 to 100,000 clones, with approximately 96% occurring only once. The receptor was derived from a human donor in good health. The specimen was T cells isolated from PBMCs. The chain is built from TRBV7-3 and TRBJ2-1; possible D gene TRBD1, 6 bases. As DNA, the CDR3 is TGTGCCAGCAGCACCGACAGGTTCCAGCAGTTCTTC. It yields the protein CASSTDRFQQFF. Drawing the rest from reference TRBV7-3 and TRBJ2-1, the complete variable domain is GAGVSQTPSNKVTEKGKYVELRCDPISGHTALYWYRQSLGQGPEFLIYFQGTGAADDSGLPNDRFFAVRPEGSVSTLKIQRTERGDSAVYLCASSTDRFQQFFGPGTRLTVL.